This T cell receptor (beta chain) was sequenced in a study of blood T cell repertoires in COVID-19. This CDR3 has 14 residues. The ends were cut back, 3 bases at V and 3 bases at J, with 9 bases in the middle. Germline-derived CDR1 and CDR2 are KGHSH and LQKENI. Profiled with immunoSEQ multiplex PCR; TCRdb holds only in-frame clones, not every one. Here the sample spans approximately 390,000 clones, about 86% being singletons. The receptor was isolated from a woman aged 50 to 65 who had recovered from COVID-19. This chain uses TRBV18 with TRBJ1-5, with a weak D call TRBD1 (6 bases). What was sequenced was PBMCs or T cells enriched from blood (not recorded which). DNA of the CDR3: TGTGCCAGCTCACCTTCAGGGGACAATCAGCCCCAGCATTTT. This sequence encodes CASSPSGDNQPQHF.